This is a list of T cell receptor beta chains from one sample in a study of blood T cell repertoires in COVID-19. The method was immunoSEQ multiplex PCR; TCRdb's version includes in-frame clones alone and lacks a portion of them. Found here are over 250,000 clones, 80% to 90% of them singletons; the top ten hold about 9.8%. Specimen: PBMCs or T cells enriched from blood (not recorded which). The receptors were gathered from a young woman who had recovered from COVID-19. Both conserved end residues are part of each CDR3. The order of the fields is J gene, CDR3 length, clone size, D gene, V gene, CDR3 DNA, CDR3 protein. The D gene is left open where the match is weak. Size is omitted from some rows. Given values are once, few, many or a class for expanded clones.

>TRBJ2-1|12|NA|NA|TRBV5-4
TGTGCCAGCAGCTTGAGACAATCCGAGCAGTTCTTC
CASSLRQSEQFF
>TRBJ1-3|15|NA|NA|TRBV3-1/TRBV3-2
TGTGCCAGCAGCCAAGTGGGGGGGCTCGGAAACACCATATATTTT
CASSQVGGLGNTIYF
>TRBJ1-6|15|NA|NA|TRBV7-6
TGTGCCAGCAGCGCCAGACAGAACCCTAATTCACCCCTCCACTTT
CASSARQNPNSPLHF
>TRBJ1-2|13|NA|NA|TRBV6-5
TGTGCCAGCAGCAAAGGCAGGGGCTATGGCTACACCTTC
CASSKGRGYGYTF
>TRBJ2-7|16|NA|TRBD1|TRBV7-2
TGTGCCAGCAGCCAACCACGGGACAGGGCCTCCTACGAGCAGTACTTC
CASSQPRDRASYEQYF
>TRBJ2-6|20|few|TRBD2|TRBV4-2
TGTGCCAGCAGCCAAGATTTGACTAGCGGGAGGGCCTCCTGGGCCAACGTCCTGACTTTC
CASSQDLTSGRASWANVLTF
>TRBJ2-2|14|NA|NA|TRBV4-1
TGCGCCAGCAGCCAGGAACTAGCCACCGGGGAGCTGTTTTTT
CASSQELATGELFF
>TRBJ1-1|13|NA|TRBD1|TRBV7-9
TGTGCCAGCAGACGGAAAGGACAGGGGGGGTCTTTCTTT
CASRRKGQGGSFF
>TRBJ1-2|12|NA|NA|TRBV5-8
TGTGCCAGCAGCTTGGTCCCCGCGGGCTACACCTTC
CASSLVPAGYTF
>TRBJ1-3|15|NA|TRBD1|TRBV10-3
TGTGCCATCGGCCGTCCGGGACAGGGGGCATACACCATATATTTT
CAIGRPGQGAYTIYF
>TRBJ2-7|15|NA|NA|TRBV7-9
TGTGCCAGCAGCCTCTATCAGGGGAGCTCCTACGAGCAGTACTTC
CASSLYQGSSYEQYF
>TRBJ1-1|12|NA|NA|TRBV2
TGTGCCAGCATGATGGCCTTCGGGGAAGCTTTCTTT
CASMMAFGEAFF
>TRBJ2-1|17|NA|TRBD2|TRBV6-2/TRBV6-3
TGTGCCAGCAGTGGTCTAGCGGGAGGGCCGATTTACAATGAGCAGTTCTTC
CASSGLAGGPIYNEQFF
>TRBJ1-4|14|NA|NA|TRBV3-1/TRBV3-2
TGTGCCAGCAGCCAAGGAGGGCAAGGAGAAAAACTGTTTTTT
CASSQGGQGEKLFF
>TRBJ1-2|14|few|NA|TRBV11-2
TGTGCCAGCAGGGGGGGGACGATGGGCTATGGCTACACCTTC
CASRGGTMGYGYTF
>TRBJ2-3|15|NA|TRBD2|TRBV28
TGTGCCAGCACAGAGGCGGGGGGGCCGGTAGATACGCAGTATTTT
CASTEAGGPVDTQYF
>TRBJ1-2|14|NA|TRBD1|TRBV3-1/TRBV3-2
TGTGCCAGCAGCCCTGGGACAACAGGGGGGGGCTACACCTTC
CASSPGTTGGGYTF
>TRBJ2-1|12|NA|NA|TRBV30
TGTGCCTGGAGTGTACAGGGCTATGAGCAGTTCTTC
CAWSVQGYEQFF
>TRBJ2-5|16|NA|TRBD2|TRBV5-1
TGCGCCAGCAGCCCGGGACTAGCGGGCTCCCAAGAGACCCAGTACTTC
CASSPGLAGSQETQYF
>TRBJ2-5|10|NA|TRBD2|TRBV29-1
TGCAGCGTTTGGACTAGCGTAATCCACTTC
CSVWTSVIHF
>TRBJ2-3|14|NA|NA|TRBV28
TGTGCCAGCAGTAAGACAGTTAACACAGATACGCAGTATTTT
CASSKTVNTDTQYF
>TRBJ1-5|16|NA|NA|TRBV4-1
TGCGCCAGCAGCCGAGAACAGGGTAGGGGCAATCAGCCCCAGCATTTT
CASSREQGRGNQPQHF
>TRBJ1-2|15|NA|TRBD1|TRBV7-2
TGTGCCAGCAGCGCAGGGACAGTATATGGCTATGGCTACACCTTC
CASSAGTVYGYGYTF